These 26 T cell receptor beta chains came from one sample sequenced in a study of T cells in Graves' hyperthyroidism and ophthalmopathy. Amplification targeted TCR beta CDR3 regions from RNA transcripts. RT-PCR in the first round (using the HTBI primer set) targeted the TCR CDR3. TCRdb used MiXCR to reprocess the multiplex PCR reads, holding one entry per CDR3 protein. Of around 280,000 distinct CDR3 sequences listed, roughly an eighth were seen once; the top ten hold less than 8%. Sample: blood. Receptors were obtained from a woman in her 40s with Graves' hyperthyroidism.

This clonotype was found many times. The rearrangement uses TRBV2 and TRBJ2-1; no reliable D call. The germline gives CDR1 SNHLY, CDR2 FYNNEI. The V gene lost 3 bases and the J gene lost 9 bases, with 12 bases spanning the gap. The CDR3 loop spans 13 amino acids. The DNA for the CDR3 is TGTGCCAGCAGTGACCGCCTTTGGGGTGAGCAGTTCTTC. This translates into CASSDRLWGEQFF. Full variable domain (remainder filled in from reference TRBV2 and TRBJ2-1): EPEVTQTPSHQVTQMGQEVILRCVPISNHLYFYWYRQILGQKVEFLVSFYNNEISEKSEIFDDQFSVERPDGSNFTLKIRSTKLEDSAMYFCASSDRLWGEQFFGPGTRLTVL.

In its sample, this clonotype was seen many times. The CDR3 spells CASTPWGNSYNEQFF. As DNA, the CDR3 is TGCGCCAGCACTCCCTGGGGGAACTCCTACAATGAGCAGTTCTTC. J is TRBJ2-1 and V is TRBV5-1; D might be TRBD1 or TRBD2, each matching 5 bases. Looked up from germline, CDR1 is SGHRS and CDR2 is YFSETQ. V was pared by 6 bases and J by 0 bases, with 13 bases between. The CDR3 runs 15 residues.

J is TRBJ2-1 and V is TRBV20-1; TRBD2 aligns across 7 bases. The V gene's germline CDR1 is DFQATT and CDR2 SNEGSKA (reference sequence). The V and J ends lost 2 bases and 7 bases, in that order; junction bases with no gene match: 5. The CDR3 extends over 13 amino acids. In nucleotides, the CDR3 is TGCAGTGCTAGACGCGGGAGTTTTAATGAGCAGTTCTTC. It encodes CSARRGSFNEQFF.

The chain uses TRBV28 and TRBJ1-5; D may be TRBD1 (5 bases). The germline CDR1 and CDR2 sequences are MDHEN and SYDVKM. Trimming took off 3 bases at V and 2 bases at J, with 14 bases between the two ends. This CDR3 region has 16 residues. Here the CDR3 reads CASSLGRVKGNQPQHF. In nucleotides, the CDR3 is TGTGCCAGCAGTTTGGGCAGGGTGAAGGGCAATCAGCCCCAGCATTTT.

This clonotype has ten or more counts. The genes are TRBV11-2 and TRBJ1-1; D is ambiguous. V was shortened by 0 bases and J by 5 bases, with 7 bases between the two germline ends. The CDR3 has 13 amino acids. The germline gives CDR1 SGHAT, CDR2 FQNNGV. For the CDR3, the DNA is TGTGCCAGCAGCTTAGAAGTCTCGACTGAAGCTTTCTTT. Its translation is CASSLEVSTEAFF.

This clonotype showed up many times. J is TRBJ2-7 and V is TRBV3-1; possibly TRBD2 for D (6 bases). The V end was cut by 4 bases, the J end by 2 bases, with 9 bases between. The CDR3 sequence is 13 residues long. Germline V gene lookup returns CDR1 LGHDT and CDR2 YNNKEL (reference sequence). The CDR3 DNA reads TGTGCCAGCAGCCCGGCGGGGCCCTACGAGCAGTACTTC. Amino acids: CASSPAGPYEQYF.

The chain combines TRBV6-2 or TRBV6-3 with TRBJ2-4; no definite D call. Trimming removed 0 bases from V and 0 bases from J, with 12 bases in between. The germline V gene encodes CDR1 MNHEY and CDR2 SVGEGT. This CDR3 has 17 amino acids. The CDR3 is CASSYSVSGLAKNIQYF. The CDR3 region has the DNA TGTGCCAGCAGTTACTCAGTCTCTGGCCTAGCCAAAAACATTCAGTACTTC.

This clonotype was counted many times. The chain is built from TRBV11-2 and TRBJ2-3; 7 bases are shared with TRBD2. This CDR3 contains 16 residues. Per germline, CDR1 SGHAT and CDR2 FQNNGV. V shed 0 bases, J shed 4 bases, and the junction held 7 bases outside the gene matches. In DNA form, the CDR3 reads TGTGCCAGCAGCTTAGATCTAGTGGGAGGGCCAGATACGCAGTATTTT. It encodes CASSLDLVGGPDTQYF.

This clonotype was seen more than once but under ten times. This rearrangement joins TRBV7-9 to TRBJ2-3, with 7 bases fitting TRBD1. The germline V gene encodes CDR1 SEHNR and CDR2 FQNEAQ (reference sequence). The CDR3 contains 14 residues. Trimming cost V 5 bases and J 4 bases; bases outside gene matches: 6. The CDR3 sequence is CASSQGEWADTQYF. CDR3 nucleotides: TGTGCCAGCAGCCAGGGGGAGTGGGCAGATACGCAGTATTTT.

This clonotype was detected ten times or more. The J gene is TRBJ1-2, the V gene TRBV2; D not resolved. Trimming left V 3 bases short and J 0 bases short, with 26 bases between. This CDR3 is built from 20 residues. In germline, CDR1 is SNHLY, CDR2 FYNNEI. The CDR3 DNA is TGTGCCAGCAGTGACTCAAGGGATCTAAAGTTGACCCCCGCTAACTATGGCTACACCTTC. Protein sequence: CASSDSRDLKLTPANYGYTF.

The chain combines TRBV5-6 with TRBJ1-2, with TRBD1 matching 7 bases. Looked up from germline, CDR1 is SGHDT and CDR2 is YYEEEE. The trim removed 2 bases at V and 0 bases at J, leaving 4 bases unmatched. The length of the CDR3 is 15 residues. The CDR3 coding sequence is TGTGCCAGCAGCTTCGGGACAGTTTCTAACTATGGCTACACCTTC. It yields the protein CASSFGTVSNYGYTF.

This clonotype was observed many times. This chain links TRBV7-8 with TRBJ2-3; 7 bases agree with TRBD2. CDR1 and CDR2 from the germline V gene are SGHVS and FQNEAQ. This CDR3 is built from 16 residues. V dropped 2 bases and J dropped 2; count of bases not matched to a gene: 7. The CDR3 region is CASSLKRDSSTDTQYF. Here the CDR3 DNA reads TGTGCCAGCAGCTTAAAGCGGGATTCATCCACAGATACGCAGTATTTT.

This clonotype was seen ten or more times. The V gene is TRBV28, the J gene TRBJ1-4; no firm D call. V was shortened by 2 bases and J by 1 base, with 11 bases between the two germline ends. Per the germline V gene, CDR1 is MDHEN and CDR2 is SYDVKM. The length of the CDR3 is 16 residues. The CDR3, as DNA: TGTGCCAGCAGTTTAGGCCGTATTGAAACTAATGAAAAACTGTTTTTT. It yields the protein CASSLGRIETNEKLFF.

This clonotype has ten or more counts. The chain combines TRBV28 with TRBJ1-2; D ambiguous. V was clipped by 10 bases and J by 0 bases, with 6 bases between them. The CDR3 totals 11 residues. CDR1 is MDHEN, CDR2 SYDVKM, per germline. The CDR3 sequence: CATLSNYGYTF. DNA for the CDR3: TGTGCCACCCTATCTAACTATGGCTACACCTTC.

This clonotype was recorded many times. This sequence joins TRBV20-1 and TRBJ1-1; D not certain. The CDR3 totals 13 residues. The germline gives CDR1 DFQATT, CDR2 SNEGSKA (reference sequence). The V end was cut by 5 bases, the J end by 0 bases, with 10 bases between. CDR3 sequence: CSAPAEVNTEAFF. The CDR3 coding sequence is TGCAGTGCTCCCGCCGAAGTGAACACTGAAGCTTTCTTT.

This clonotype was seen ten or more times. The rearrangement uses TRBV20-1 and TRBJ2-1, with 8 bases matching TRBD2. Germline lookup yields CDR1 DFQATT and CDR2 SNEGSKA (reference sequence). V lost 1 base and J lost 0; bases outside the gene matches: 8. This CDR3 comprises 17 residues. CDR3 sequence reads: CSARVLAGGSSYNEQFF. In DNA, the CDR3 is TGCAGTGCTAGAGTTCTAGCGGGTGGGAGCTCCTACAATGAGCAGTTCTTC.

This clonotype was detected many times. The CDR3 bases are TGCGCCAGCAGCCAAGTGGGCAGGAGGGATGGCTACACCTTC. Translating gives CASSQVGRRDGYTF. The chain carries TRBV4-1 and TRBJ1-2, with unresolved D. Deletions cut 1 base from V and 6 bases from J, with 12 bases between. The CDR3 has 14 residues. Germline-derived CDR1 and CDR2 are MGHRA and YSYEKL.

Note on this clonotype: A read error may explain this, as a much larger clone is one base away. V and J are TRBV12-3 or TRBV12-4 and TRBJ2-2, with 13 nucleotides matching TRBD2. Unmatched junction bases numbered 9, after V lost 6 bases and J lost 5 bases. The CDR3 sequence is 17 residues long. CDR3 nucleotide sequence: TGTGCCAGCAGCTCCGGACTAGCGGGAGTAAGAACCGGGGAGCTGTTTTTT. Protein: CASSSGLAGVRTGELFF.

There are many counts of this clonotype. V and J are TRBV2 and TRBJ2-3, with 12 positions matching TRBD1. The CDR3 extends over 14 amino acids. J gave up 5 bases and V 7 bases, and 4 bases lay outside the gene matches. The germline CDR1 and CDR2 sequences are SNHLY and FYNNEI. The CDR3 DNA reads TGTGCCAGCACTGGGACAGGGGGCAGAGATACGCAGTATTTT. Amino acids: CASTGTGGRDTQYF.

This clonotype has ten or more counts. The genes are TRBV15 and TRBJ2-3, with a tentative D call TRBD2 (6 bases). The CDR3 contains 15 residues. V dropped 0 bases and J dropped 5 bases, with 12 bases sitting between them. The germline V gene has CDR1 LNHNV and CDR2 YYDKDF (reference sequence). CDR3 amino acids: CATSRDGGMGDTQYF. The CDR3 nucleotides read TGTGCCACCAGCAGAGATGGCGGGATGGGAGATACGCAGTATTTT.

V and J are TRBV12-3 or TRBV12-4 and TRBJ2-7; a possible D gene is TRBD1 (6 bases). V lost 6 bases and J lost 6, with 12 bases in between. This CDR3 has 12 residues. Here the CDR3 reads CASRPQGGEQYF. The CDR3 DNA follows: TGTGCCAGCAGGCCACAGGGTGGCGAGCAGTACTTC.

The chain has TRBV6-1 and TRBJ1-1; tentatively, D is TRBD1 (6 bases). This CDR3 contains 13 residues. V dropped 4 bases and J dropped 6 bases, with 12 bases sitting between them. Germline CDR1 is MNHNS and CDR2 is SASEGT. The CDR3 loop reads CASSAYRVSEAFF. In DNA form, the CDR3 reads TGTGCCAGCAGTGCCTACAGGGTCTCTGAAGCTTTCTTT.

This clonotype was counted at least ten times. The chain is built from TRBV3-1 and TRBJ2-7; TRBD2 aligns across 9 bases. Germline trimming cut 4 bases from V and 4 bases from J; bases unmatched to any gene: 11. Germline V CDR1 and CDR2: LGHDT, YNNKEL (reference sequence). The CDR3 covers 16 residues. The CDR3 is CASSRDSGSRSYEQYF. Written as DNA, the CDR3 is TGTGCCAGCAGCCGAGATAGCGGGAGCCGCTCTTACGAGCAGTACTTC.

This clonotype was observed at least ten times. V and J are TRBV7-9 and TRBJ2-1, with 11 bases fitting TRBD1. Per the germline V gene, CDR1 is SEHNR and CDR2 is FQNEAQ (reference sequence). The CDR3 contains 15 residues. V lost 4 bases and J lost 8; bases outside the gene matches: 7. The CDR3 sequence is CASSSGTGGVDEQFF. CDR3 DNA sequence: TGTGCCAGCAGCTCCGGGACAGGGGGAGTTGATGAGCAGTTCTTC.

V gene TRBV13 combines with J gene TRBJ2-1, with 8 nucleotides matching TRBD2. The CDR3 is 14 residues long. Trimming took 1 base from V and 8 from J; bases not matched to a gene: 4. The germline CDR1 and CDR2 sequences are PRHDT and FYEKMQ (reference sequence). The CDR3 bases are TGTGCCAGCAGCTTAGAGGCGGGAGGCTATGAGCAGTTCTTC. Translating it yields CASSLEAGGYEQFF.

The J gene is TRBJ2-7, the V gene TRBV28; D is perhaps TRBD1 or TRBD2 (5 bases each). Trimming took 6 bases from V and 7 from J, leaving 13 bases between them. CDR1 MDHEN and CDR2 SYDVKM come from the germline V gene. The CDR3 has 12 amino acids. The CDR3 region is CASSRGRREQYF. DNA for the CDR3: TGTGCCAGCAGCCGGGGACGACGGGAGCAGTACTTC.